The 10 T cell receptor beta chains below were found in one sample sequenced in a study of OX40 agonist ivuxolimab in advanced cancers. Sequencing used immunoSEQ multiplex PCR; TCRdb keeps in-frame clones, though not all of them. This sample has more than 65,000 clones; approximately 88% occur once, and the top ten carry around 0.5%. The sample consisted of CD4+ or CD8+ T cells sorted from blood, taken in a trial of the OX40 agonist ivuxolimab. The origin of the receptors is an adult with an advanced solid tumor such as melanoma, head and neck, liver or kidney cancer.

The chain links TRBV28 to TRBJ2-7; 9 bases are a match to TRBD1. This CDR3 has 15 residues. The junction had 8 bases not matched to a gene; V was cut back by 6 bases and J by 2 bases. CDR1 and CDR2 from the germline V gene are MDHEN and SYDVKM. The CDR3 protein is CASRGPGQGPYEQYF. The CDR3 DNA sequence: TGTGCCAGCAGAGGACCGGGACAGGGACCCTACGAGCAGTACTTC.

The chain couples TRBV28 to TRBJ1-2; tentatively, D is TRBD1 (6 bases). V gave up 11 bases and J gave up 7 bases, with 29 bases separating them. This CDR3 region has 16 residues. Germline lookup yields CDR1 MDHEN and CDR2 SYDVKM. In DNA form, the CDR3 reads TGTGCCGGCCACCCGTCGGGGGCAATTAAGTCGGGTGGCTACACCTTC. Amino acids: CAGHPSGAIKSGGYTF.

The CDR3 DNA reads TGTGCCAGCAGTTACTCTCGGGGCACTGAAGCTTTCTTT. Translated, it gives CASSYSRGTEAFF. The chain recombines TRBV6-5 with TRBJ1-1; D unresolved. Trimming shortened V by 0 bases and J by 4 bases, and 6 bases separated the two germline ends. CDR1 is MNHEY and CDR2 is SVGAGI in the germline V gene. This CDR3 spans 13 amino acids.

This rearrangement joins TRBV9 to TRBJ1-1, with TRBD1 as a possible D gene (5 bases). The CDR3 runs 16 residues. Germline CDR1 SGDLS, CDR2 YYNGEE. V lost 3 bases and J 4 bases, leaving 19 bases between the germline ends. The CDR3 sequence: CASSARGTGSSTEAFF. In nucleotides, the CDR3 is TGTGCCAGCAGCGCCAGAGGGACGGGCAGTTCCACTGAAGCTTTCTTT.

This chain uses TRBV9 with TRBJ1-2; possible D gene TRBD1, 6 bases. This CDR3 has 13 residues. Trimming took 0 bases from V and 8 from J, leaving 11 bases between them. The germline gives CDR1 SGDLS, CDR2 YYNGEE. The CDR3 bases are TGTGCCAGCAGCGTAGGGGGGGCTCAAGGCTACACCTTC. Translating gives CASSVGGAQGYTF.

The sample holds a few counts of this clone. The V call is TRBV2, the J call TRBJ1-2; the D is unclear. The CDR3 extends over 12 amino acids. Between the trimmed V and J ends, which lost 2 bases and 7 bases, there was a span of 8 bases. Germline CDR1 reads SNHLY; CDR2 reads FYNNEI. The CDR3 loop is CASSEKVSGYTF. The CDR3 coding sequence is TGTGCCAGCAGTGAAAAGGTGTCTGGCTACACCTTC.

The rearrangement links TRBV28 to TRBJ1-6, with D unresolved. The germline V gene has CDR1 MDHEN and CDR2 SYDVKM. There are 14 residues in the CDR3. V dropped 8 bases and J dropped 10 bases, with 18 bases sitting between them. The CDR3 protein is CASSFNGANSPLHF. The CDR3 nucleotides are TGTGCCAGCTCCTTTAACGGAGCAAACTCACCCCTCCACTTT.

CDR3: CAWSNRGSSSPLHF. Here the CDR3 DNA reads TGTGCCTGGAGTAACAGGGGGAGCTCTTCACCCCTCCACTTT. The chain links TRBV30 to TRBJ1-6; 8 bases map to TRBD1. Germline V lookup: CDR1 GTSNPN, CDR2 SVGIG (reference sequence). The J segment lost 9 bases and the V segment lost 2 bases, leaving 6 bases of the junction unmatched. This CDR3 is 14 amino acids long.

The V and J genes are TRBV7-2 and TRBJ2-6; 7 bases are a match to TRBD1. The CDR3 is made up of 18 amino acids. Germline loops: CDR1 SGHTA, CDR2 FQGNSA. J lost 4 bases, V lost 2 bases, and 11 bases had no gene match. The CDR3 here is CASSLRTTGITGANVLTF. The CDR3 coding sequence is TGTGCCAGCAGCTTACGTACGACAGGGATAACCGGGGCCAACGTCCTGACTTTC.

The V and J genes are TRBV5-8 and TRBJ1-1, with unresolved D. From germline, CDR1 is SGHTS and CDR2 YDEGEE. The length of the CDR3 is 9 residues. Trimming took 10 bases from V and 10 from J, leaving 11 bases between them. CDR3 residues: CAGPPIAFF. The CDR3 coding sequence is TGTGCCGGGCCCCCAATAGCTTTCTTT.